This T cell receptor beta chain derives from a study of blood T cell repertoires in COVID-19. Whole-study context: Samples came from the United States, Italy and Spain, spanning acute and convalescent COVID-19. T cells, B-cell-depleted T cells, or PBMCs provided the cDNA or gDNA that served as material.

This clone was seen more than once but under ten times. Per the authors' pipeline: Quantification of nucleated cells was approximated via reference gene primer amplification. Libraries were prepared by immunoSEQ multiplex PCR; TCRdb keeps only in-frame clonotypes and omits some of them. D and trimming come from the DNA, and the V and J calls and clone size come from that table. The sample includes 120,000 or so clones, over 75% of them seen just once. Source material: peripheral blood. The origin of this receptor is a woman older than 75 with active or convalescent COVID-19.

As DNA, the CDR3 is TGTGCCATCAGTGCAACAGGGGACCAGCCCCAGCATTTT. Its protein product is CAISATGDQPQHF. The gene calls are TRBV10-3 and TRBJ1-5; 7 bases are a match to TRBD1. CDR1 and CDR2 (germline): ENHRY, SYGVKD. After removal of 4 bases from V and 7 bases from J, the junction contained 4 bases not matched to a gene. The CDR3 sequence is 13 residues long.